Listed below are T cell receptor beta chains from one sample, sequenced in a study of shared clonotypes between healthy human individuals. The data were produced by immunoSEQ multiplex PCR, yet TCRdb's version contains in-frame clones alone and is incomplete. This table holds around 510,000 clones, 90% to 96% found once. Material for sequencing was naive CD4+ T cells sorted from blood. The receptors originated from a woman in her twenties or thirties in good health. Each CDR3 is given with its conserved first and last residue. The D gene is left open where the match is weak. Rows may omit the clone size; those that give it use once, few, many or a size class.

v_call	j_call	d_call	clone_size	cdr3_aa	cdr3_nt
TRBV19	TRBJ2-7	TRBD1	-	CASSIGGQGAYEQYF	TGTGCCAGTAGTATTGGCGGGCAGGGGGCCTACGAGCAGTACTTC
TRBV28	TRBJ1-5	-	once	CASSNSQQDQPQHF	TGTGCCAGCAGTAACTCGCAGCAGGATCAGCCCCAGCATTTT
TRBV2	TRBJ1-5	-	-	CASTRTTNQPQHF	TGTGCCAGCACGCGGACAACAAATCAGCCCCAGCATTTT
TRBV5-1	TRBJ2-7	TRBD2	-	CASSLQTSSNEQYF	TGCGCCAGCAGCTTGCAGACTAGCTCGAACGAGCAGTACTTC
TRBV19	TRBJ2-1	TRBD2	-	CASGRENEQFF	TGTGCCAGTGGGCGGGAGAATGAGCAGTTCTTC
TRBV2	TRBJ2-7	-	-	CASGGFYEQYF	TGTGCCAGCGGTGGGTTCTACGAGCAGTACTTC
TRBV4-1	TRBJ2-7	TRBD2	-	CASSRSGTSYEQYF	TGCGCCAGCAGCCGTAGCGGGACATCCTACGAGCAGTACTTC
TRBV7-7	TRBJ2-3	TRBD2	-	CASSSHSGSTDTQYF	TGTGCCAGCAGCTCCCATAGCGGGAGCACAGATACGCAGTATTTT
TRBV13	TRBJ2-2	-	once	CASSFSMGELFF	TGTGCCAGCAGCTTCAGTATGGGGGAGCTGTTTTTT
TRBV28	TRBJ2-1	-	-	CASSLSREGGLQFF	TGTGCCAGCAGCCTATCGAGGGAAGGCGGTTTGCAGTTCTTC
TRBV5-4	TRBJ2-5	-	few	CASSLVPETQYF	TGTGCCAGCAGCTTGGTCCCAGAGACCCAGTACTTC
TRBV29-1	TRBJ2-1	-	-	CSADAILDEQFF	TGCAGCGCCGACGCTATCCTTGATGAGCAGTTCTTC
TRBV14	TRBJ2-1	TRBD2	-	CASSLSGGGYNEQFF	TGTGCCAGCAGCCTGTCGGGAGGAGGGTACAATGAGCAGTTCTTC
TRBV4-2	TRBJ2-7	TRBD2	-	CASSQESLAENYEQYF	TGTGCCAGCAGCCAAGAGTCCCTAGCGGAAAACTACGAGCAGTACTTC
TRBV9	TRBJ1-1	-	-	CASTTLTYYDTEAFF	TGTGCCAGCACAACGCTGACATACTATGACACTGAAGCTTTCTTT
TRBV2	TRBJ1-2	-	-	CASSEIRGNYGYTF	TGTGCCAGCAGTGAGATCAGGGGCAACTATGGCTACACCTTC
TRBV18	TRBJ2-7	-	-	CASSPIISGSYEQYF	TGTGCCAGCTCACCAATTATCAGCGGATCCTACGAGCAGTACTTC
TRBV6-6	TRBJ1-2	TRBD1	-	CASRTGTGGIGYTF	TGTGCCAGCAGGACCGGGACAGGGGGCATTGGCTACACCTTC
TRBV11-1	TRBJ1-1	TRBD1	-	CASSLLGGPKGTEAFF	TGTGCCAGCAGCTTACTAGGGGGCCCCAAAGGCACTGAAGCTTTCTTT
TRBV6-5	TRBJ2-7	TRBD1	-	CASTPDRVGGEQYF	TGTGCCAGCACCCCAGACAGGGTCGGAGGCGAGCAGTACTTC
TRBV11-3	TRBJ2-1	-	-	CASSLGRWGWNEQFF	TGTGCCAGCAGCTTAGGGCGATGGGGTTGGAATGAGCAGTTCTTC
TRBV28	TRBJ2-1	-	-	CASGLQQFF	TGTGCCAGCGGGCTGCAGCAGTTCTTC
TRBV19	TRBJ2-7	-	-	CASSMIGSVREQYF	TGTGCCAGTAGTATGATAGGTAGCGTTCGTGAGCAGTACTTC
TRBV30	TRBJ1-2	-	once	CAWTPGRPATYGYTF	TGTGCCTGGACCCCCGGCAGGCCCGCTACCTATGGCTACACCTTC
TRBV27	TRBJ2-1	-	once	CASSTYTRKRSYNEQFF	TGTGCCAGCAGCACCTATACGCGGAAACGATCTTACAATGAGCAGTTCTTC
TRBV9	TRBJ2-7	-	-	CASSVVADPISGEQYF	TGTGCCAGCAGCGTAGTAGCGGATCCTATATCGGGCGAGCAGTACTTC
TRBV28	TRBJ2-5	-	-	CASSTRGMEQYF	TGTGCCAGCAGCACCAGGGGAATGGAGCAGTACTTC
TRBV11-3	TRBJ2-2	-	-	CASSFRSGELFF	TGTGCCAGCAGCTTTCGGTCCGGGGAGCTGTTTTTT
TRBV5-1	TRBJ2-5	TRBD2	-	CASSLPLPGLAGQETQYF	TGCGCCAGCAGCTTGCCTCTTCCGGGACTAGCGGGACAAGAGACCCAGTACTTC
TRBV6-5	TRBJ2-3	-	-	CASRNEGADTQYF	TGTGCCAGCAGGAATGAGGGTGCAGATACGCAGTATTTT